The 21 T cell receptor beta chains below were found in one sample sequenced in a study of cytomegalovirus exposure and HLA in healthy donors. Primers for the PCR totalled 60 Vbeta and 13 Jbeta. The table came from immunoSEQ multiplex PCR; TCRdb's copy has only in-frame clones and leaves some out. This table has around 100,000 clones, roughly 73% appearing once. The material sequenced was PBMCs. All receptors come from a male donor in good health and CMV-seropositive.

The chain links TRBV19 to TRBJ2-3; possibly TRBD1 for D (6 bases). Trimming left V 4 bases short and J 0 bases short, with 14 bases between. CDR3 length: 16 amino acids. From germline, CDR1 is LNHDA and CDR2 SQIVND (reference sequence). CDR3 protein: CASSTGDIPSTDTQYF. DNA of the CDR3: TGTGCCAGTAGTACCGGGGACATACCTAGCACAGATACGCAGTATTTT.

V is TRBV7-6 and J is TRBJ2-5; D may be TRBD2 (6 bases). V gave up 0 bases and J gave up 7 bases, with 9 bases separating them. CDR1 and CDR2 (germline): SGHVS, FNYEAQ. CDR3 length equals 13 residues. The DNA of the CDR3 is TGTGCCAGCAGCTTAGCGCGGGGAGGGACCCAGTACTTC. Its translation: CASSLARGGTQYF.

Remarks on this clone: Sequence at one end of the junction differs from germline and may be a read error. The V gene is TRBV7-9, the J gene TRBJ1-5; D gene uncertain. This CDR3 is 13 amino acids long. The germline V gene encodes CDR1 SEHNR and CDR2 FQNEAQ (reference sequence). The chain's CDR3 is CSSSLDPEVSQHF. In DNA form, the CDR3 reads TGTTCCAGCAGCTTAGATCCCGAGGTGTCCCAGCATTTT.

CDR3 in amino acids: CAGNSHGYTF. The CDR3 coding sequence is TGTGCCGGAAACAGCCATGGCTACACCTTC. The J gene is TRBJ1-2, the V gene TRBV30, with D unclear. Germline assignment: CDR1 GTSNPN and CDR2 SVGIG (reference sequence). This CDR3 region has 10 residues. V gave up 8 bases and J gave up 6 bases, with 10 bases separating them.

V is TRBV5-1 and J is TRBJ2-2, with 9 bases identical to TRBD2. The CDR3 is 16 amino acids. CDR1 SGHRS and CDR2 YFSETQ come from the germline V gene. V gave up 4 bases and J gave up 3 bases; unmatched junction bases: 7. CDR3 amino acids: CASSRSGSVDTGELFF. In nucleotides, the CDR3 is TGCGCCAGCAGCCGTAGCGGGAGTGTCGACACCGGGGAGCTGTTTTTT. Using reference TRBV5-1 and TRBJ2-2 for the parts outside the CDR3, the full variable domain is KAGVTQTPRYLIKTRGQQVTLSCSPISGHRSVSWYQQTPGQGLQFLFEYFSETQRNKGNFPGRFSGRQFSNSRSEMNVSTLELGDSALYLCASSRSGSVDTGELFFGEGSRLTVL.

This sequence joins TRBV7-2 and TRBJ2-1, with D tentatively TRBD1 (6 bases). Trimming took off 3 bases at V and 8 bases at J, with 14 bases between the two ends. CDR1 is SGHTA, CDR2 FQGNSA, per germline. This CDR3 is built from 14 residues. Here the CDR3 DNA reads TGTGCCAGCAGCTTCTCGGTTGGGGGCGATGAGCAGTTCTTC. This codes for CASSFSVGGDEQFF.

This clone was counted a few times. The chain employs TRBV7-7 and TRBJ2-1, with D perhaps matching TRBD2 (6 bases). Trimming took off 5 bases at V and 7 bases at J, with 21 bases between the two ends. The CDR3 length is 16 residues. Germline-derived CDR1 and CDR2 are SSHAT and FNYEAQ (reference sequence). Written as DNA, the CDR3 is TGTGCCAGCAGCCCTCTACTTGCATCGGCGGGGAATGAGCAGTTCTTC. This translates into CASSPLLASAGNEQFF.

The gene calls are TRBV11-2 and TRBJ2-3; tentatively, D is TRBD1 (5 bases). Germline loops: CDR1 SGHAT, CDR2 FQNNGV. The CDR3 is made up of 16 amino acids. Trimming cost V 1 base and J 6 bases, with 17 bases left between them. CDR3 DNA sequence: TGTGCCAGCAGCTTAGGGGGCATAGTTGCTGGGGATACGCAGTATTTT. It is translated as CASSLGGIVAGDTQYF.

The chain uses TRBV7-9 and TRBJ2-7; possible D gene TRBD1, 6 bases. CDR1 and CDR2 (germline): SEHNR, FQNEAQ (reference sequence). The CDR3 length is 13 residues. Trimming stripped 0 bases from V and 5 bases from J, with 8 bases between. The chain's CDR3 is CASSLASGDEQYF. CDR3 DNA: TGTGCCAGCAGCTTAGCGTCAGGGGACGAGCAGTACTTC.

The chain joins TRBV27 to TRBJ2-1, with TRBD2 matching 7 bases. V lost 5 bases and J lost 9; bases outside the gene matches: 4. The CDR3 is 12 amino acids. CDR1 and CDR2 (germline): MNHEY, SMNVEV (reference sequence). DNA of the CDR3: TGTGCCAGCAGTCCACCGGGGGGTGAGCAGTTCTTC. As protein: CASSPPGGEQFF.

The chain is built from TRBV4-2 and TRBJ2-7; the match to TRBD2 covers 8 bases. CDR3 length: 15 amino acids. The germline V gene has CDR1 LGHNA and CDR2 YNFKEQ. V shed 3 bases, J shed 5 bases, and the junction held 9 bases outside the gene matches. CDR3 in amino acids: CASSQAPSGGHEQYF. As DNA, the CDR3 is TGTGCCAGCAGCCAGGCCCCCAGCGGGGGACACGAGCAGTACTTC.

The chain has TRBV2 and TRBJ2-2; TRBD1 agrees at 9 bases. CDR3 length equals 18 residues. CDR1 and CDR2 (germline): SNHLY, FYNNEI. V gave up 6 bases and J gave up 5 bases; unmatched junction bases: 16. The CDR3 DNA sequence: TGTGCCAGCAGCCACGAGGGACAGGGTTTATCTGGAACCGGGGAGCTGTTTTTT. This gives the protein CASSHEGQGLSGTGELFF.

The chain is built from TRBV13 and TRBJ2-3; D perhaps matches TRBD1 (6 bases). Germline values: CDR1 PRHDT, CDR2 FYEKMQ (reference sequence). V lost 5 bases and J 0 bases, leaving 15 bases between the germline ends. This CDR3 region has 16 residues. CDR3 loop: CASSTRTAQSTDTQYF. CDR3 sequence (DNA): TGTGCCAGCAGCACCAGGACAGCCCAGAGCACAGATACGCAGTATTTT.

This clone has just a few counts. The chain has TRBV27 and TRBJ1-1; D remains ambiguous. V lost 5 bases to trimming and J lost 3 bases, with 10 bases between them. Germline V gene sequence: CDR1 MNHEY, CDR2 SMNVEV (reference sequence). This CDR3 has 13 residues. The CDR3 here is CASSPRGYTEAFF. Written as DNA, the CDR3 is TGTGCCAGCAGTCCCCGGGGATACACTGAAGCTTTCTTT.

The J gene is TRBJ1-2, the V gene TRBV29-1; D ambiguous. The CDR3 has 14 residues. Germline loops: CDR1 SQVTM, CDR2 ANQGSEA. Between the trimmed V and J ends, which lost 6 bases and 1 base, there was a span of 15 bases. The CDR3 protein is CSVGRPRDNYGYTF. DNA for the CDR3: TGCAGCGTGGGTAGGCCGCGGGATAACTATGGCTACACCTTC.

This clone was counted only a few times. For the CDR3, the DNA is TGTGCCACCAGCCTCATGGGCGGGGGTGGAACTGAAGCTTTCTTT. Translating gives CATSLMGGGGTEAFF. V gene TRBV15 combines with J gene TRBJ1-1; maybe TRBD1 (5 bases). Looked up from germline, CDR1 is LNHNV and CDR2 is YYDKDF (reference sequence). This CDR3 is 15 amino acids long. V was pared by 5 bases and J by 5 bases, with 18 bases between.

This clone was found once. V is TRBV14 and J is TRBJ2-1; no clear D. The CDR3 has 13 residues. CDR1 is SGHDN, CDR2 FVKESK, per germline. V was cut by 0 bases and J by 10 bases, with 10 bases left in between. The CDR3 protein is CASSQDLRIEQFF. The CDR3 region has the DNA TGTGCCAGCAGCCAAGATCTACGAATCGAGCAGTTCTTC.

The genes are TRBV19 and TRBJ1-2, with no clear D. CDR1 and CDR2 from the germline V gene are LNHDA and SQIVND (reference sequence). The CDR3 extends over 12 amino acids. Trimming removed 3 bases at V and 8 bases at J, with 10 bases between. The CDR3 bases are TGTGCCAGTAGTATCTCTGATCGGGGCTACACCTTC. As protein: CASSISDRGYTF. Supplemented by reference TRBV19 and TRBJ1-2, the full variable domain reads DGGITQSPKYLFRKEGQNVTLSCEQNLNHDAMYWYRQDPGQGLRLIYYSQIVNDFQKGDIAEGYSVSREKKESFPLTVTSAQKNPTAFYLCASSISDRGYTFGSGTRLTVV.

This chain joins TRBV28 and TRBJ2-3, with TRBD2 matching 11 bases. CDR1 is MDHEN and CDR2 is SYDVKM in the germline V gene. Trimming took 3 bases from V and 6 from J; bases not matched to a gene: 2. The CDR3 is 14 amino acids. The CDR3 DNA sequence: TGTGCCAGCAGTTTTAGCGGGAGGGTGGATACGCAGTATTTT. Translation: CASSFSGRVDTQYF.

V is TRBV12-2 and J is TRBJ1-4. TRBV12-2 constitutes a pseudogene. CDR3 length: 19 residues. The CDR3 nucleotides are TGTGCAAGTCGCTTAGCGAGCTACGAGGGCAACTCAACTAATGAAAAACTGTTTTTT. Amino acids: CASRLASYEGNSTNEKLFF.

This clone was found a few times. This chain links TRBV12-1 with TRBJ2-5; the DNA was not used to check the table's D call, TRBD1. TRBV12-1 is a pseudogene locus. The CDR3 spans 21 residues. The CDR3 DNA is TGTGCCAGCAGCTTTTCCCCAGCGGCGGCTTGTTTACGGGACAGGGCTCATGAGCAGTACTTC. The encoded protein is CASSFSPAAACLRDRAHEQYF.